These T cell receptor beta chains were read from a single sample in a study of CD8+ T cells in alopecia areata. Method: immunoSEQ multiplex PCR; TCRdb's copy keeps in-frame clones and lacks some. The sample lists about 270,000 clones; approximately 60% were seen once. The sample in question was CD4+ T cells sorted from blood, obtained around week 52, from a patient treated with tofacitinib. The origin of the receptors is a human donor with alopecia areata. CDR3s include the opening cysteine and the closing phenylalanine or tryptophan. D genes are given only for firm matches. The size of a clone is reported for some rows only, either as once, few or many, or as a class for expanded clones.

abundance	d_gene	v_gene	j_gene	CDR3aa	CDR3nt
NA	NA	TRBV6-5	TRBJ1-1	CASSYRGWGTEAFF	TGTGCCAGCAGTTACAGGGGTTGGGGCACTGAAGCTTTCTTT
NA	NA	TRBV5-1	TRBJ2-1	CASSLALDPTYNEQFF	TGCGCCAGCAGCTTGGCCCTCGATCCTACCTACAATGAGCAGTTCTTC
NA	NA	TRBV6-5	TRBJ2-6	CASSPFGANVLTF	TGTGCCAGCAGCCCCTTTGGGGCCAACGTCCTGACTTTC
few	NA	TRBV5-1	TRBJ2-5	CASSLVQSETQYF	TGCGCCAGCAGCTTGGTACAATCAGAGACCCAGTACTTC
NA	NA	TRBV30	TRBJ2-7	CASTRQLGDEQYF	TGTGCCTCTACGAGACAGCTAGGGGACGAGCAGTACTTC
NA	NA	TRBV6-5	TRBJ1-1	CASSYVRVPNTEAFF	TGTGCCAGCAGTTACGTGAGGGTCCCGAACACTGAAGCTTTCTTT
few	TRBD2	TRBV4-1	TRBJ2-3	CASSQDSGGDTDTQYF	TGCGCCAGCAGCCAAGATAGCGGGGGGGACACAGATACGCAGTATTTT
NA	NA	TRBV30	TRBJ1-6	CAWSVSGVSPLHF	TGTGCCTGGAGTGTGTCCGGGGTTTCACCCCTCCACTTT
few	NA	TRBV29-1	TRBJ2-3	CSAQGPSTDTQYF	TGCAGCGCACAGGGACCTAGCACAGATACGCAGTATTTT
NA	NA	TRBV7-9	TRBJ2-5	CASSLGGGPETQYF	TGTGCCAGCAGCTTAGGTGGAGGCCCGGAGACCCAGTACTTC
few	NA	TRBV13	TRBJ2-4	CASSPPISAGKNIQYF	TGTGCCAGCAGCCCCCCGATTTCCGCAGGCAAAAACATTCAGTACTTC
NA	NA	TRBV7-9	TRBJ1-3	CATRVTSSSGNTIYF	TGTGCCACTCGGGTAACGTCAAGCTCTGGAAACACCATATATTTT
NA	NA	TRBV5-6	TRBJ1-2	CASSYPDVIYGYTF	TGTGCCAGCAGCTACCCGGACGTTATCTATGGCTACACCTTC
NA	NA	TRBV7-6	TRBJ2-1	CASRGGHTYNEQFF	TGTGCCAGCAGAGGCGGCCATACCTACAATGAGCAGTTCTTC
once	NA	TRBV30	TRBJ1-1	CAWSALFGLNTEAFF	TGTGCCTGGAGTGCCCTCTTCGGGCTGAACACTGAAGCTTTCTTT
once	TRBD1	TRBV10-2	TRBJ1-5	CASSQGAGNQPQHF	TGCGCCAGCTCCCAGGGGGCAGGCAATCAGCCCCAGCATTTT
few	TRBD1	TRBV30	TRBJ1-4	CAWSEPGQGANEKLFF	TGTGCCTGGAGTGAACCGGGACAGGGGGCGAATGAAAAACTGTTTTTT
NA	NA	TRBV4-2	TRBJ2-7	CASSHELDSSYEQYF	TGTGCCAGCAGCCATGAATTGGATAGCTCCTACGAGCAGTACTTC
NA	NA	TRBV6-5	TRBJ1-5	CASSPGQSFQPQHF	TGTGCCAGCAGTCCCGGACAGTCTTTTCAGCCCCAGCATTTT
NA	NA	TRBV11-2	TRBJ1-3	CASSLTRGNTIYF	TGTGCCAGCAGCTTAACGCGCGGAAACACCATATATTTT
NA	NA	TRBV19	TRBJ1-1	CASSIHRENTEAFF	TGTGCCAGTAGTATCCACAGGGAGAACACTGAAGCTTTCTTT
NA	NA	TRBV5-4	TRBJ2-3	CASSSPRTDTQYF	TGTGCCAGCAGTTCTCCTCGCACAGATACGCAGTATTTT
NA	NA	TRBV30	TRBJ1-6	CAWSAGSSYNSPLHF	TGTGCCTGGAGCGCCGGGAGCTCCTATAATTCACCCCTCCACTTT
NA	NA	TRBV10-2	TRBJ1-1	CASSNTMNTEAFF	TGCGCCAGCAGTAACACCATGAACACTGAAGCTTTCTTT